The present T cell receptor (beta chain) was sequenced within a study of blood T cell repertoires in COVID-19. On the study more broadly: The origin of the acute and convalescent COVID-19 samples was the United States, Italy and Spain.

The authors' processing: Amplification from reference gene primers served as the basis for estimated nucleated cell counts. Generated by immunoSEQ multiplex PCR, the TCRdb table keeps only in-frame clones and is missing some. D and trimming come from the DNA, and the V and J calls and clone size come from that table. The repertoire consists of over 200,000 clones, with roughly four fifths occurring once and the leading ten covering around 9.2%. Residents of over 20 US areas, aged about 18 to 100 years, made up the participants. The source is a man aged 40-50 years who had recovered from COVID-19. Sample: PBMCs or T cells enriched from blood (not recorded which).

The CDR3 nucleotides are TGTGCCAGCAGCCGGGGGGTTCCCTACGAGCAGTACTTC. It codes for CASSRGVPYEQYF. V gene TRBV12-3 or TRBV12-4 combines with J gene TRBJ2-7; TRBD2 matches at 7 bases. This CDR3 comprises 13 residues. Trimming at V came to 6 bases and at J to 2 bases, leaving 4 bases not matched to a gene.